The rows below give T cell receptor beta chains drawn from one sample of a study of T-cell reconstitution after alpha-beta-depleted transplantation in children. TCRdb used MiXCR to reprocess the PCR reads, holding one entry per CDR3 protein. The data contain fewer than 550,000 distinct CDR3 sequences, under 20% of them singletons. Here the sequenced sample was PBMCs, mostly from graft donor cells, taken 360 days after TCRalphabeta/CD19-depleted stem cell transplant. The receptors derive from a boy less than two years old who had a stem cell transplant for Wiskott-Aldrich syndrome, so the T cells may come from the graft donor. CDR3s leave out the opening cysteine and the closing phenylalanine or tryptophan. Fields, in order: CDR3 protein, V gene, J gene.

CDR3 protein: ASSVGVATDTQY
V gene: TRBV9
J gene: TRBJ2-3

CDR3 protein: ASSVETSGAGELF
V gene: TRBV5-1
J gene: TRBJ2-2

CDR3 protein: ASSVRQPRVTGELF
V gene: TRBV5-5
J gene: TRBJ2-2

CDR3 protein: ASSSTDRTYEQY
V gene: TRBV7-9
J gene: TRBJ2-7

CDR3 protein: ASSLLGTAIREGSNGELL
V gene: TRBV5-1
J gene: TRBJ2-2

CDR3 protein: ASSPQGSTGRETQY
V gene: TRBV3-1
J gene: TRBJ2-5

CDR3 protein: ASSLRDRNEQY
V gene: TRBV7-2
J gene: TRBJ2-7

CDR3 protein: ASSHSAENTIY
V gene: TRBV3-1
J gene: TRBJ1-3

CDR3 protein: ASSLAASVNYGYT
V gene: TRBV7-2
J gene: TRBJ1-2

CDR3 protein: AISAPNSPLH
V gene: TRBV10-3
J gene: TRBJ1-6

CDR3 protein: ASSWTSGNYEQY
V gene: TRBV2
J gene: TRBJ2-7

CDR3 protein: AISGTSTYEQY
V gene: TRBV10-3
J gene: TRBJ2-7

CDR3 protein: SVGQENTEAF
V gene: TRBV29-1
J gene: TRBJ1-1

CDR3 protein: ASSQAGRGGTDTQY
V gene: TRBV4-1
J gene: TRBJ2-3

CDR3 protein: ASSLYGTSRQETQY
V gene: TRBV19
J gene: TRBJ2-5

CDR3 protein: SVDRKDIYNEQF
V gene: TRBV29-1
J gene: TRBJ2-1

CDR3 protein: ASYGGSTGELF
V gene: TRBV5-1
J gene: TRBJ2-2

CDR3 protein: ASSFRTASGAYEQY
V gene: TRBV7-9
J gene: TRBJ2-7

CDR3 protein: ASSQGGPVGYT
V gene: TRBV7-9
J gene: TRBJ1-2

CDR3 protein: ASSLSRTGGDTQY
V gene: TRBV27
J gene: TRBJ2-3

CDR3 protein: ASSPDRGEYEQY
V gene: TRBV5-1
J gene: TRBJ2-7

CDR3 protein: ASSGGLEGSPLH
V gene: TRBV9
J gene: TRBJ1-6

CDR3 protein: ASSLYDRRDTEAF
V gene: TRBV27
J gene: TRBJ1-1

CDR3 protein: ASSSLGGQGRYRQETQY
V gene: TRBV6-5
J gene: TRBJ2-5

CDR3 protein: ASSVGRFEGSYEQY
V gene: TRBV7-8
J gene: TRBJ2-7

CDR3 protein: SARGTTHSSYEQY
V gene: TRBV20-1
J gene: TRBJ2-7

CDR3 protein: ASSLRLAGFDEQY
V gene: TRBV5-1
J gene: TRBJ2-7

CDR3 protein: ASSQDPTVETQY
V gene: TRBV3-1
J gene: TRBJ2-5

CDR3 protein: AGRDSPYEQY
V gene: TRBV21-1
J gene: TRBJ2-7

CDR3 protein: ASRTGTGVGDNEQY
V gene: TRBV12-3/TRBV12-4
J gene: TRBJ2-7